This T cell receptor beta chain comes out of a study of T cells in Graves' hyperthyroidism and ophthalmopathy. Study-wide results and limits: The model forecast ophthalmopathy, anticipating it by a median approximately 6.2 months before onset.

The sample holds a few counts of this clonotype. Its antigen is unidentified. Each diagnosis drew on symptoms, thyroxine, TRAb, thyroid ultrasound and orbital computed tomography findings. The blood sample predates any ophthalmopathy symptoms, coming from first hyperthyroidism diagnosis. Regions amplified from RNA transcripts were the TCR beta CDR3 regions. When the TCR CDR3 underwent first-round RT-PCR, the HTBI primer set was used. MiXCR was run by TCRdb on the multiplex PCR reads, yielding one entry per CDR3 protein. This sample has more than 300,000 distinct CDR3 sequences, with roughly a sixth found just once. The CDR3 contains 16 residues. CDR1 SGHDT and CDR2 YYEEEE come from the germline V gene. V gave up 4 bases and J gave up 1 base; unmatched junction bases: 8.

The sequencing input was blood. The chain combines TRBV5-6 with TRBJ1-5; 7 bases line up with TRBD1. This clonotype was sampled from a woman aged 30 to 39 with Graves' hyperthyroidism that later progressed to Graves' ophthalmopathy. The CDR3 here is CASSTGRDRSNQPQHF. DNA of the CDR3: TGTGCCAGCAGCACAGGTAGGGACAGAAGCAATCAGCCCCAGCATTTT.